The 22 T cell receptor beta chains in this list originate from one sample, sequenced in a study of blood T cells in healthy people across ages. Then a second PCR, running roughly 7 to 11 cycles, was carried out with a sample-barcoded 5' primer and a J-beta primer mix. TCRdb passed the 5' RACE reads through MiXCR, listing each CDR3 protein once. The sample lists nearly 800,000 distinct CDR3 sequences, about 61% occurring once. The sequencing sample was made of blood. The receptor source for this set is a man in his forties in good health.

V usage is TRBV7-2 and J usage is TRBJ2-7; 9 positions agree with TRBD1. V lost 1 base and J lost 4; bases outside the gene matches: 5. The V gene's germline CDR1 is SGHTA and CDR2 FQGNSA. CDR3 length: 15 residues. The CDR3 reads CASSLVQGAKYEQYF. Here the CDR3 DNA reads TGTGCCAGCAGCTTAGTACAGGGGGCGAAATACGAGCAGTACTTC.

This clonotype came up a few times. V is TRBV11-1 and J is TRBJ2-5; tentative D call: TRBD2 (5 bases). V gave up 4 bases and J gave up 4 bases, with 13 bases separating them. This CDR3 has 14 amino acids. The germline gives CDR1 SGHAT, CDR2 FQDESV (reference sequence). The CDR3 DNA sequence: TGTGCCAGCAGCTACACGACAAGCGGAGAGACCCAGTACTTC. Translated, it gives CASSYTTSGETQYF.

This clonotype has a handful of counts. V is TRBV6-1 and J is TRBJ2-6; D possibly matches TRBD1 or TRBD2 (6 bases each). Germline V gene sequence: CDR1 MNHNS, CDR2 SASEGT. The CDR3 length is 18 residues. V lost 10 bases and J lost 1, with 23 bases in between. CDR3 bases: TGTGCCACCCCAGTTCTTGGGGGGCCCGTATCTGGGGCCAACGTCCTGACTTTC. Protein sequence: CATPVLGGPVSGANVLTF.

J is TRBJ2-5 and V is TRBV20-1; D is unresolved. Trimming cost V 6 bases and J 4 bases, with 15 bases left between them. This CDR3 is 13 amino acids long. CDR1 DFQATT and CDR2 SNEGSKA come from the germline V gene (reference sequence). CDR3: CSASTKGIETQYF. Written as DNA, the CDR3 is TGCAGTGCCTCGACGAAAGGGATAGAGACCCAGTACTTC.

The chain couples TRBV20-1 to TRBJ2-1; tentatively, D is TRBD2 (5 bases). The CDR3 has 15 amino acids. Germline CDR1 is DFQATT and CDR2 is SNEGSKA (reference sequence). V was shortened by 5 bases and J by 5 bases, with 19 bases between the two germline ends. CDR3 in amino acids: CSAPVPGVSHNEQFF. CDR3 coding DNA: TGCAGTGCTCCTGTCCCCGGGGTATCCCACAATGAGCAGTTCTTC.

J is TRBJ1-2 and V is TRBV29-1; 10 bases are shared with TRBD1. The CDR3 length is 12 residues. The germline gives CDR1 SQVTM, CDR2 ANQGSEA. The CDR3 region is CSAAGQGYGYTF. The DNA for the CDR3 is TGCAGTGCTGCGGGACAGGGGTATGGCTACACCTTC.

The chain links TRBV15 to TRBJ2-5, with 7 bases fitting TRBD2. The CDR3 is made up of 15 amino acids. Germline V gene sequence: CDR1 LNHNV, CDR2 YYDKDF (reference sequence). J lost 11 bases, V lost 5 bases, and 17 bases had no gene match. CDR3 nucleotide sequence: TGTGCCACCAGCGAACGGACTAGAAAAGACAATGAGCAGTACTTC. It specifies CATSERTRKDNEQYF.

V is TRBV27 and J is TRBJ1-5, with 9 nucleotides matching TRBD1. Unmatched junction bases numbered 19, after V lost 3 bases and J lost 4 bases. The CDR3 covers 20 residues. Germline CDR1 and CDR2: MNHEY and SMNVEV (reference sequence). CDR3 DNA: TGTGCCAGCAGTTTGTTCCCCCCGTTCCTCTCCGACAGGGGGAATCAGCCCCAGCATTTT. It codes for CASSLFPPFLSDRGNQPQHF.

J is TRBJ2-2 and V is TRBV6-5, with 8 bases matching TRBD1. CDR1 and CDR2 (germline): MNHEY, SVGAGI. The CDR3 covers 16 residues. Losses at the gene ends were 2 bases for V and 7 bases for J; bases not matched to a gene: 9. CDR3 DNA: TGTGCCAGCAGTTACGGGAAGGCAGGGACAGGCGGGGAGCTGTTTTTT. Protein sequence: CASSYGKAGTGGELFF.

The table lists this clonotype with many counts. V is TRBV29-1 and J is TRBJ2-7; D is perhaps TRBD1 (5 bases). V lost 6 bases and J 10 bases, leaving 19 bases between the germline ends. The CDR3 is 12 residues long. CDR1 and CDR2 from the germline V gene are SQVTM and ANQGSEA. CDR3 coding DNA: TGCAGCGTGGTTATCGGGCAGGGCGACCAGTACTTC. It codes for CSVVIGQGDQYF.

The V call is TRBV4-2, the J call TRBJ2-7; no firm D call. The CDR3 has 13 residues. V was trimmed by 6 bases and J by 0 bases, leaving 9 bases between them. In germline, CDR1 is LGHNA, CDR2 YNFKEQ. DNA of the CDR3: TGTGCCAGCAGAGAAGACCTCTCCTACGAGCAGTACTTC. This codes for CASREDLSYEQYF.

This clonotype occurred once. J is TRBJ2-3 and V is TRBV6-5; 9 bases fit TRBD1. Trimming took 5 bases from V and 5 from J; bases not matched to a gene: 5. CDR1 and CDR2 (germline): MNHEY, SVGAGI. This CDR3 is 14 amino acids long. The CDR3, as DNA: TGTGCCAGCAGTCGGGACAGGGCGGGAGATACGCAGTATTTT. This gives the protein CASSRDRAGDTQYF.

Turning to this clonotype: A single base separates this from a much larger clone, so it may be a read error. The chain uses TRBV7-2 and TRBJ2-5, with D unclear. CDR1 is SGHTA and CDR2 is FQGNSA in the germline V gene. Trimming removed 5 bases from V and 13 bases from J, with 20 bases in between. CDR3 length equals 13 residues. CDR3 sequence: CASSLIQGRELYF. In DNA form, the CDR3 reads TGTGCCAGCAGCCTTATCCAAGGTAGAGAATTGTACTTC.

J is TRBJ1-2 and V is TRBV9, with D hard to call. Trimming left V 7 bases short and J 5 bases short, with 12 bases between. Germline CDR1 is SGDLS and CDR2 is YYNGEE. The CDR3 is 12 residues long. CDR3 sequence reads: CASGENLYGYTF. The CDR3 nucleotides read TGTGCCAGCGGGGAAAACCTATATGGCTACACCTTC.

This clonotype has more than one count but fewer than ten. The J gene is TRBJ2-1, the V gene TRBV6-2 or TRBV6-3, with D possibly being TRBD1 (5 bases). The CDR3 spans 13 residues. The V end was cut by 7 bases, the J end by 11 bases, with 18 bases between. Germline V gene sequence: CDR1 MNHEY, CDR2 SVGEGT. Here the CDR3 reads CASTLGEGGKQFF. CDR3 in DNA: TGTGCCAGCACTCTAGGGGAAGGTGGAAAGCAGTTCTTC.

This chain connects TRBV20-1 to TRBJ1-2; D possibly corresponds to TRBD1 (6 bases). CDR1 is DFQATT and CDR2 is SNEGSKA in the germline V gene (reference sequence). The CDR3 sequence is 12 residues long. The ends were cut back, 3 bases at V and 8 bases at J, with 13 bases in the middle. The CDR3 protein is CSASAGASGYTF. The CDR3 DNA follows: TGCAGTGCTAGTGCAGGGGCATCCGGCTACACCTTC.

The genes are TRBV6-1 and TRBJ2-4; D possibly corresponds to TRBD1 (5 bases). The J call may be faulty, since TRBJ2-5 better matches the DNA end. This CDR3 is 14 amino acids long. Germline assignment: CDR1 MNHNS and CDR2 SASEGT. In DNA form, the CDR3 reads TGTGCCAGCACCAAAGGGGCCTCTGGGGAGACCCAGTACTTC. Protein sequence: CASTKGASGETQYF.

This chain joins TRBV27 and TRBJ1-5, with 8 bases that match TRBD1. CDR1 is MNHEY and CDR2 is SMNVEV in the germline V gene (reference sequence). This CDR3 has 16 residues. V gave up 6 bases and J gave up 1 base; unmatched junction bases: 8. CDR3 DNA sequence: TGTGCCAGCAGCCAGTCAGGGGGCACGAGCAATCAGCCCCAGCATTTT. It codes for CASSQSGGTSNQPQHF.

The chain recombines TRBV5-1 with TRBJ2-7, with D possibly matching TRBD2 (5 bases). CDR1 and CDR2 from the germline V gene are SGHRS and YFSETQ. The ends were cut back, 1 base at V and 3 bases at J, with 17 bases in the middle. The CDR3 consists of 16 residues. DNA of the CDR3: TGCGCCAGCAGCTTGTCCCTCTCTGAGCGGAACTACGAGCAGTACTTC. It codes for CASSLSLSERNYEQYF.

The chain employs TRBV28 and TRBJ2-1, with 14 bases that match TRBD2. V gave up 2 bases and J gave up 7 bases; unmatched junction bases: 4. CDR3 size: 16 residues. The germline V gene encodes CDR1 MDHEN and CDR2 SYDVKM. The CDR3 protein is CASSLARTSGRNEQFF. CDR3 nucleotide sequence: TGTGCCAGCAGTTTAGCTCGGACTAGCGGGAGGAATGAGCAGTTCTTC.

The J gene is TRBJ1-2, the V gene TRBV12-3 or TRBV12-4; D possibly corresponds to TRBD1 (6 bases). V lost 6 bases to trimming and J lost 4 bases, with 15 bases between them. There are 14 residues in the CDR3. This CDR3 reads CASSNLGQIYGYTF. The CDR3 bases are TGTGCCAGCAGCAACCTTGGACAGATCTATGGCTACACCTTC.

This clonotype was found a few times. This chain's CDR3 is CASSETLAGAQYF. CDR3 bases: TGTGCCAGCAGTGAAACGCTAGCGGGAGCGCAGTATTTT. The chain couples TRBV12-3 or TRBV12-4 to TRBJ2-3; 10 bases are shared with TRBD2. CDR3 length: 13 residues. The J segment lost 10 bases and the V segment lost 5 bases, leaving 6 bases of the junction unmatched.